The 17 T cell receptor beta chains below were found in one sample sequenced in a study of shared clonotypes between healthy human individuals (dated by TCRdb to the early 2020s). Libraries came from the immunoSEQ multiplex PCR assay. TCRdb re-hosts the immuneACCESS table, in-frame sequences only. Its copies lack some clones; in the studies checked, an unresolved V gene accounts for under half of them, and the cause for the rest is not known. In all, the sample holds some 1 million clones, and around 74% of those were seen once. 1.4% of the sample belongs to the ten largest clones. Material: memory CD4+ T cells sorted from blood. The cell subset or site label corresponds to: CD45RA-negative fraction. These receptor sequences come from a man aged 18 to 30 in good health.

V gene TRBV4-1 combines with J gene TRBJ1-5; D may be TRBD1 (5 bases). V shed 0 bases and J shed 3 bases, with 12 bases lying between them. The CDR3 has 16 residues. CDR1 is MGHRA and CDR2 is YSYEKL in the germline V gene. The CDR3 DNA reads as TGCGCCAGCAGCCAAGAGCCGGGGGGTAACAATCAGCCCCAGCATTTT. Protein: CASSQEPGGNNQPQHF.

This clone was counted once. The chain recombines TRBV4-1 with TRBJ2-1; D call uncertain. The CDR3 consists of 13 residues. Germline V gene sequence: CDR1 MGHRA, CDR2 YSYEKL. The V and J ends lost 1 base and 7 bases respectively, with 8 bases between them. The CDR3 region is CASSQVVWNEQFF. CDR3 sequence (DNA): TGCGCCAGCAGCCAAGTAGTATGGAATGAGCAGTTCTTC.

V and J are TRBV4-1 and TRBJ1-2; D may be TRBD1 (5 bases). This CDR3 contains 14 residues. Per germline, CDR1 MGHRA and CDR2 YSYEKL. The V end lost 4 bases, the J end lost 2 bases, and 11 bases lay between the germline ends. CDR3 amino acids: CASSRGEGNYGYTF. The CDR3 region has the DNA TGCGCCAGCAGCCGGGGGGAGGGAAACTATGGCTACACCTTC.

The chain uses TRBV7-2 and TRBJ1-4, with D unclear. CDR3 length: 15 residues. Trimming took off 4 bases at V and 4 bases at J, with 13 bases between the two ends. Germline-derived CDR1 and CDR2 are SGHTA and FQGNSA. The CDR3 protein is CASSSMGSFNEKLFF. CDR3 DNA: TGTGCCAGCAGCTCTATGGGAAGCTTTAATGAAAAACTGTTTTTT.

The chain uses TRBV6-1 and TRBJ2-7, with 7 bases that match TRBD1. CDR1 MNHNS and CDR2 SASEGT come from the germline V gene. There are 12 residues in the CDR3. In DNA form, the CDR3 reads TGTGTTCAAGAAGGGGGCTTCTACGAGCAGTACTTC. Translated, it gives CVQEGGFYEQYF.

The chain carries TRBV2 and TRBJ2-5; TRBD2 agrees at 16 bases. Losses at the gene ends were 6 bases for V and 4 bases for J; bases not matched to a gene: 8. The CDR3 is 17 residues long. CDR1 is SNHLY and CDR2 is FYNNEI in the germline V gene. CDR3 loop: CASSPGLAGGSAETQYF. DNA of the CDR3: TGTGCCAGCAGCCCGGGACTAGCGGGGGGGAGTGCAGAGACCCAGTACTTC.

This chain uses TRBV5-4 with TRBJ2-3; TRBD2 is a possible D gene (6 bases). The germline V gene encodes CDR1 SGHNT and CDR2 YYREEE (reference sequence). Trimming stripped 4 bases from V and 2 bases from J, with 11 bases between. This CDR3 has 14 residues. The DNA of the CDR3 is TGTGCCAGCAGCACGGGACTTGCCACAGATACGCAGTATTTT. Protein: CASSTGLATDTQYF.

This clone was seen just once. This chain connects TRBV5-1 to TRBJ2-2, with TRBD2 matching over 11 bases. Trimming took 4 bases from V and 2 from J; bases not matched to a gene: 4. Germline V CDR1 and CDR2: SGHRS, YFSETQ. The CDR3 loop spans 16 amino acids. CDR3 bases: TGCGCCAGCAGCCCCACTAGCGGGGGAAACACCGGGGAGCTGTTTTTT. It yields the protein CASSPTSGGNTGELFF. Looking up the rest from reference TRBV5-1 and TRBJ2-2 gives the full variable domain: KAGVTQTPRYLIKTRGQQVTLSCSPISGHRSVSWYQQTPGQGLQFLFEYFSETQRNKGNFPGRFSGRQFSNSRSEMNVSTLELGDSALYLCASSPTSGGNTGELFFGEGSRLTVL.

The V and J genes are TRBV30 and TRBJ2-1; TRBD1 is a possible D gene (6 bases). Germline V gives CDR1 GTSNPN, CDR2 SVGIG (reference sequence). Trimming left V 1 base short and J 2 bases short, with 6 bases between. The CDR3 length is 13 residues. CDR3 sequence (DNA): TGTGCCTGGAGTGGGGACACCTACAATGAGCAGTTCTTC. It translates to CAWSGDTYNEQFF.

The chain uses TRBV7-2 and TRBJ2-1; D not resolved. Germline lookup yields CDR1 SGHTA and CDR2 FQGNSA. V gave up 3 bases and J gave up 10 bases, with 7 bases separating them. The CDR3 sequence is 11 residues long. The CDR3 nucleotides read TGTGCCAGCAGCTTGGAGTCGGAGCAGTTCTTC. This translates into CASSLESEQFF.

Here the CDR3 DNA reads TGTGCCAGCAGCTTAACCTATTCATTAAAAATGGAGACCCAGTACTTC. Residues: CASSLTYSLKMETQYF. The gene calls are TRBV7-2 and TRBJ2-5; no reliable D call. From germline, CDR1 is SGHTA and CDR2 FQGNSA. V was cut by 2 bases and J by 5 bases, with 18 bases left in between. This CDR3 spans 16 amino acids.

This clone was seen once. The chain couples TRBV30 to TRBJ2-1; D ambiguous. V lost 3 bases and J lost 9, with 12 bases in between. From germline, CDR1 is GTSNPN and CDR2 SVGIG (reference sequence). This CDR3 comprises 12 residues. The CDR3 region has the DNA TGTGCCTGGAGGCGATTAACCGCTGAGCAGTTCTTC. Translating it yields CAWRRLTAEQFF.

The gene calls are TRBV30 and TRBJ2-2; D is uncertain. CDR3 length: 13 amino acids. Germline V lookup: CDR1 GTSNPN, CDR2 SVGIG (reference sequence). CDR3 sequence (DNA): TGTGGGGTCCGAAGCTCCAACACCGGGGAGCTGTTTTTT. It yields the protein CGVRSSNTGELFF.

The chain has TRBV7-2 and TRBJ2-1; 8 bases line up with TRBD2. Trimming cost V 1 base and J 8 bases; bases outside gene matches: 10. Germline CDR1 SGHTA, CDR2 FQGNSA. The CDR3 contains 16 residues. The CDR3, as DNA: TGTGCCAGCAGCTTAGAGGGTCAGCGGGGGTGGGATGAGCAGTTCTTC. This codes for CASSLEGQRGWDEQFF.

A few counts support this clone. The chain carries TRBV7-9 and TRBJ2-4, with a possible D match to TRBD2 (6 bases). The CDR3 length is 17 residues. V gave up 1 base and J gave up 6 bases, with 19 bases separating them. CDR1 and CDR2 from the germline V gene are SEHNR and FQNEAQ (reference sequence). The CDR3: CASSLGAGPSGGNIQYF. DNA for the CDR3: TGTGCCAGCAGCTTAGGGGCGGGACCCTCTGGTGGAAACATTCAGTACTTC.

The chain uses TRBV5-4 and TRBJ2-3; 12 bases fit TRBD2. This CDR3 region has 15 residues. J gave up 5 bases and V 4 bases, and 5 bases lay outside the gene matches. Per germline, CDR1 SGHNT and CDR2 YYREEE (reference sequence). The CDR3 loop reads CASSATSGGEDTQYF. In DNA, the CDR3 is TGTGCCAGCAGCGCGACTAGCGGGGGTGAAGATACGCAGTATTTT.

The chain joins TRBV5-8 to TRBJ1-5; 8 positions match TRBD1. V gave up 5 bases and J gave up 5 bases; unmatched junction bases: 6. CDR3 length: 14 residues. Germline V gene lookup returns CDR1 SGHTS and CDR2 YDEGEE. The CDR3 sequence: CASRDDRGDQPQHF. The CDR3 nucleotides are TGTGCCAGCAGGGATGACAGGGGCGATCAGCCCCAGCATTTT.